This entry is about one TCR beta chain. Authors' analysis steps: By means of reference gene primer amplification, nucleated cell counts were estimated. Using immunoSEQ multiplex PCR, the repertoire was profiled, and TCRdb retains in-frame clones only, with some absent. The D gene and trimming were derived from the DNA, and the V and J assignments and clone size from that table. Counted here are roughly 170,000 clones, 84% occurring once; the ten biggest clones make up 6% to 9%. V lost 4 bases to trimming and J lost 5 bases, with 9 bases between them. Germline CDR1 and CDR2: SGHNT and YYREEE (reference sequence). The CDR3 length is 12 residues. The entry originates in a study of blood T cell repertoires in COVID-19. About the research overall: Specimens from acute and convalescent COVID-19 originated in the United States, Italy and Spain. The cDNA or gDNA used as material had been derived from T cells, B-cell-depleted T cells, or PBMCs.

Input material: peripheral blood. The chain is built from TRBV5-4 and TRBJ2-5; the D is unclear. This receptor was identified in a man in his forties who had recovered from COVID-19. CDR3 sequence reads: CASSIKRETQYF. The CDR3 DNA reads TGTGCCAGCAGCATAAAACGGGAGACCCAGTACTTC.